Listed here are 5 T cell receptor beta chains from one sample, sequenced in a study of immune evolution from preneoplasia to lung adenocarcinoma. Sequencing was performed with immunoSEQ multiplex PCR; in TCRdb, only in-frame clones are kept and a portion is missing. The profile shows tens of thousands of clones, over 75% of them singletons. Sequenced: FFPE invasive lung adenocarcinoma tissue. The receptor source for this set is a person in their 60s with lung adenocarcinoma.

The chain combines TRBV27 with TRBJ2-5; unclear D gene. This CDR3 spans 14 amino acids. Trimming pared 3 bases from V and 5 bases from J, leaving 13 bases between. CDR1 is MNHEY and CDR2 is SMNVEV in the germline V gene (reference sequence). In DNA, the CDR3 is TGTGCCAGCAGTTTCGCCTACCTGGGGGAGACCCAGTACTTC. Protein product: CASSFAYLGETQYF.

The rearrangement links TRBV7-9 to TRBJ2-7; 8 bases map to TRBD2. From germline, CDR1 is SEHNR and CDR2 FQNEAQ (reference sequence). Trimming removed 5 bases from V and 5 bases from J; junction bases left unmatched: 14. The CDR3 contains 16 residues. The CDR3 region is CASSRSGIREGHEQYF. The CDR3 DNA is TGTGCCAGCAGCCGGTCCGGGATACGGGAGGGCCACGAGCAGTACTTC.

This rearrangement joins TRBV29-1 to TRBJ1-5, with D possibly being TRBD1 (6 bases). Germline V CDR1 and CDR2: SQVTM, ANQGSEA. The V end was cut by 1 base, the J end by 6 bases, with 10 bases between. This CDR3 contains 13 residues. The CDR3 DNA follows: TGCAGCGTTGAAGGGGGGGCCGGTCAGCCCCAGCATTTT. Its translation is CSVEGGAGQPQHF.

The rearrangement joins TRBV5-1 to TRBJ2-3, with D possibly called TRBD1 or TRBD2 (6 bases each). The CDR3 totals 14 residues. V lost 5 bases to trimming and J lost 4 bases, with 14 bases between them. Germline values: CDR1 SGHRS, CDR2 YFSETQ. CDR3 in DNA: TGCGCCAGCAGAAAACAGGGAGGCGCAGATACGCAGTATTTT. Protein sequence: CASRKQGGADTQYF.

CDR3 protein: CASSPPNREGQPQHF. Written as DNA, the CDR3 is TGTGCCAGCTCACCACCGAACAGGGAAGGACAGCCCCAGCATTTT. V usage is TRBV18 and J usage is TRBJ1-5; D is possibly TRBD1 (6 bases). The CDR3 runs to 15 residues. Germline CDR1 KGHSH, CDR2 LQKENI. Between the trimmed V and J ends, which lost 0 bases and 7 bases, there was a span of 13 bases.